This entry lists 32 T cell receptor delta chains sequenced from one sample in a study of gamma-delta T cells after stem cell transplantation (TCRdb year 2016). Receptors were amplified or captured by RT-PCR. Sequencing used an Illumina MiSeq. Clone calls in TCRdb were regenerated from the public reads with CATT, after which identical DNA sequences shared one row. For this sample there are about 750 delta-chain clones; roughly a tenth appear just once. The top ten hold around 60% of the sample. Sequenced input: gamma-delta T cells. Receptors were obtained from a human donor. It is not recorded whose cells these are; they may come from a transplant donor.

This clone was counted between two and nine times. The CDR3 reads CACDVRTGGPDKLIF. The DNA of the CDR3 is TGTGCCTGTGACGTACGGACTGGGGGACCGGATAAACTCATCTTT. The chain is built from TRDV2 and TRDJ1; TRDD3 aligns across 9 bases. Germline-derived CDR1 and CDR2 are GEAIGNYY and EKD. This CDR3 spans 15 amino acids. J was trimmed by 5 bases and V by 3 bases; bases with no gene match: 9.

This clone came up a few times. The chain has TRDV2 and TRDJ1, with D maybe TRDD2 (5 bases). CDR1 and CDR2 from the germline V gene are GEAIGNYY and EKD. CDR3 size: 18 residues. The germline V and J ends were trimmed by 4 bases and 1 base, with 24 bases remaining between them. CDR3 residues: CACDPMTTPVIITDKLIF. CDR3 nucleotides: TGTGCCTGTGATCCTATGACCACTCCAGTGATCATCACCGATAAACTCATCTTT.

By proportion, this clone is medium-sized. This likely reflects a read error, since a far larger clone is one base away. Other DNA sequences in the same sample also yield this CDR3. The chain recombines TRDV2 with TRDJ1; 10 bases line up with TRDD3. The germline V gene encodes CDR1 GEAIGNYY and CDR2 EKD. This CDR3 is built from 17 residues. The CDR3 is CACDTVGGYADTDKLIF. The CDR3 bases are TGTGCCTGCGACACTGTCGGGGGATACGCGGACACCGATAAACTCATCTTT.

This clone showed up just a few times. This likely traces to a read error, being one base from a far larger clone. This CDR3 is also generated by other DNA sequences in the sample. V is TRAV29/DV5 and J is TRDJ1; 11 positions match TRDD3. There are 20 residues in the CDR3. CDR1 NSMFDY and CDR2 ISSIKDK come from the germline V gene. The DNA for the CDR3 is TGTGCAGCAAGCGCGCGGGCTGGGGGATACTTGCCAAGGTACACTGATAAACTCATCTTT. This sequence encodes CAASARAGGYLPRYTDKLIF. Full variable domain (rest looked up from reference TRAV29/DV5 and TRDJ1): DQQVKQNSPSLSVQEGRISILNCDYTNSMFDYFLWYKKYPAEGPTFLISISSIKDKNEDGRFTVFLNKSAKHLSLHIVPSQPGDSAVYFCAASARAGGYLPRYTDKLIFGKGTRVTVEP.

This clone was seen a few times. It is likely a read error: a sequence one base away is far more abundant. Other DNA sequences in the same sample also yield this CDR3. The chain has TRDV2 and TRDJ3; tentatively, D is TRDD3 (5 bases). Germline V lookup: CDR1 GEAIGNYY, CDR2 EKD. This CDR3 is 18 amino acids long. The V end was cut by 0 bases, the J end by 4 bases, with 15 bases between. CDR3 amino acids: CACDTGGMYSWDTRQMFF. The DNA of the CDR3 is TGTGCCTGTGACACCGGAGGGATGTACTCATGGGACACCCGACAGATGTTTTTC.

On this clone: This likely came from a read error, as a far larger clone is one base away. Other DNA sequences within the sample encode an identical CDR3. This rearrangement joins TRDV2 to TRDJ1, with a possible D match to TRDD3 (6 bases). V was shortened by 4 bases and J by 1 base, with 24 bases between the two germline ends. Germline CDR1 is GEAIGNYY and CDR2 is EKD. This CDR3 is 18 amino acids long. The CDR3 DNA sequence: TGTGCCTGTGAGCCTATGACCAATACGGGGATCAGCACCGATAAACTCATCTTT. Protein sequence: CACEPMTNTGISTDKLIF.

As concerns this clone: A read error is likely here: a far larger clone is one base away. Other DNA sequences of this sample code for an identical CDR3. The rearrangement joins TRDV2 to TRDJ3; 9 positions match TRDD3. The germline CDR1 and CDR2 sequences are GEAIGNYY and EKD. The CDR3 consists of 21 residues. The CDR3: CACDKLGDTNPEPWDTRQMFF. CDR3 nucleotide sequence: TGTGCCTGTGACAAACTGGGGGACACCAACCCGGAGCCCTGGGACACCCGACAAATGTTTTTC.

The V and J genes are TRDV2 and TRDJ1, with a weak D call TRDD1 (5 bases). Germline CDR1 reads GEAIGNYY; CDR2 reads EKD. The CDR3 runs to 18 residues. V was trimmed by 4 bases and J by 1 base, leaving 24 bases between them. The CDR3 protein is CACDPLPNIVISTDKLIF. The CDR3, as DNA: TGTGCCTGTGATCCTCTGCCCAATATAGTGATCAGCACCGATAAACTCATCTTT.

As for this clone: A far larger clone is off by one base, so a read error is likely. This same CDR3 is encoded by further DNA sequences in the sample. This chain links TRDV1 with TRDJ1, with a possible D match to TRDD3 (6 bases). The ends were cut back, 4 bases at V and 3 bases at J, with 15 bases in the middle. The germline V gene encodes CDR1 TSWWSYY and CDR2 QGS. CDR3 length: 15 amino acids. The CDR3 bases are TGTGCTCTTGGGGGGACTGGAGGATACCCCGATAAACTCATCTTT. Translation gives CALGGTGGYPDKLIF.

By its share, this clone is large. This rearrangement joins TRDV2 to TRDJ1; 11 bases are a match to TRDD3. Germline values: CDR1 GEAIGNYY, CDR2 EKD. The J segment lost 1 base and the V segment lost 1 base, leaving 10 bases of the junction unmatched. The CDR3 totals 18 residues. CDR3 in DNA: TGTGCCTGTGACACGCTCCTGGTGGGGGATACGTCCACCGATAAACTCATCTTT. This encodes CACDTLLVGDTSTDKLIF.

There are a few counts of this clone. TCRdb attributes to this sequence the protein of a much larger clone, which differs from the DNA translation at residue 6; a read error is likely, and the protein displayed is translated from the DNA. V and J are TRDV1 and TRDJ2, with TRDD3 as a possible D gene (5 bases). CDR3 length: 14 amino acids. Germline loops: CDR1 TSWWSYY, CDR2 QGS. Trimming removed 6 bases at V and 7 bases at J, with 15 bases between. CDR3 nucleotide sequence: TGTGCTCTTGGCCGGAGGATAGGAGTAGCACAACTCTTCTTT. Translated: CALGRRIGVAQLFF.

V is TRDV2 and J is TRDJ1, with 8 positions matching TRDD3. Germline-derived CDR1 and CDR2 are GEAIGNYY and EKD. The V and J ends lost 0 bases and 4 bases, in that order; junction bases with no gene match: 18. The CDR3 is made up of 19 amino acids. CDR3 sequence (DNA): TGTGCCTGTGACACCATCACTAGACTGGGGGCCAGGAGGGGCGATAAACTCATCTTT. This gives the protein CACDTITRLGARRGDKLIF.

About this clone: TCRdb lists a protein that is different at residue 16 from the translated DNA; the protein given here uses the DNA translation. This sample also contains other DNA sequences that code for the same CDR3. The genes are TRDV2 and TRDJ1; TRDD3 agrees at 10 bases. The CDR3 contains 19 residues. CDR1 is GEAIGNYY, CDR2 EKD, per germline. CDR3 protein: CACDTVTGGSPLYTDNLIF. The DNA for the CDR3 is TGTGCCTGTGACACGGTTACTGGGGGATCCCCCCTGTACACCGATAACCTCATCTTT.

As concerns this clone: This DNA translates differently at residue 9 from the TCRdb protein, which is that of a much larger clone; a read error is likely, and the protein shown is the DNA's own translation. The rearrangement uses TRDV1 and TRDJ1; TRDD3 agrees at 9 bases. Germline CDR1 TSWWSYY, CDR2 QGS. J lost 3 bases, V lost 4 bases, and 6 bases had no gene match. The CDR3 covers 15 residues. The DNA of the CDR3 is TGTGCTCTTGGGGGGACTGGGGGACACCCCGATAAACTCATCTTT. This encodes CALGGTGGHPDKLIF.

This clone has a handful of counts. The protein given by TCRdb reflects a much larger clone and differs at residue 4 from this DNA's translation, likely from a read error; the protein shown is the DNA's translation. This chain joins TRDV2 and TRDJ1, with unresolved D. The V gene's germline CDR1 is GEAIGNYY and CDR2 EKD. CDR3 length equals 15 residues. V gave up 5 bases and J gave up 2 bases, with 17 bases separating them. The DNA of the CDR3 is TGTGCCTGTGGCTCCCTAGTAGGGAGTACCGATAAACTCATCTTT. Translation gives CACGSLVGSTDKLIF.

About this clone: At the DNA level, this CDR3 is encoded by other sequences in the same sample as well. The V and J genes are TRDV2 and TRDJ1; 7 bases line up with TRDD3. Looked up from germline, CDR1 is GEAIGNYY and CDR2 is EKD. The CDR3 extends over 18 amino acids. Losses at the gene ends were 4 bases for V and 3 bases for J; bases not matched to a gene: 19. In nucleotides, the CDR3 is TGTGCCTGTGATATCCTTCAAACTGGGGTCTACTCTCCCGATAAACTCATCTTT. Translating it yields CACDILQTGVYSPDKLIF.

Remarks on this clone: A much more abundant neighbour one base away suggests this may be a read error. V usage is TRDV2 and J usage is TRDJ1; 7 positions agree with TRDD3. Germline values: CDR1 GEAIGNYY, CDR2 EKD. The CDR3 has 16 amino acids. After removal of 4 bases from V and 0 bases from J, the junction contained 10 bases not matched to a gene. CDR3 nucleotides: TGTGCCTGTGATACCCTGGGGGCCACGTACACCGATAAACTCATCTTT. It yields the protein CACDTLGATYTDKLIF.

This clone was counted a few times. TCRdb assigns this DNA the protein of a much larger clone, which departs from its translation at residue 9; this likely reflects a read error, and the protein shown comes from translating the DNA. The chain uses TRDV2 and TRDJ1, with TRDD3 as a possible D gene (6 bases). The germline V gene encodes CDR1 GEAIGNYY and CDR2 EKD. V shed 1 base and J shed 0 bases, with 17 bases lying between them. There are 17 residues in the CDR3. The CDR3 region has the DNA TGTGCCTGTGACACTGTCGGGGGACACGCGGACACCGATAAACTCATCTTT. This sequence encodes CACDTVGGHADTDKLIF.

A word on this clone: The translated DNA and TCRdb's protein are not identical at residue 6; the protein here was translated from the DNA. The chain combines TRDV2 with TRDJ1, with 10 bases matching TRDD3. The V segment lost 1 base and the J segment 0 bases; nucleotides outside the gene matches: 13. Germline V lookup: CDR1 GEAIGNYY, CDR2 EKD. The CDR3 is 19 amino acids. The CDR3, as DNA: TGTGCCTGTGACACGGGTACTGGGGGATCCCCCCTGTACACCGATAAACTCATCTTT. This encodes CACDTGTGGSPLYTDKLIF.

This clone has a handful of counts. The TCRdb protein comes from a much larger clone and disagrees with this DNA's translation at residue 4, likely due to a read error; the protein given here is derived from the DNA. The rearrangement links TRAV29/DV5 to TRDJ1, with 11 nucleotides matching TRDD3. The trim removed 3 bases at V and 0 bases at J, leaving 19 bases unmatched. The CDR3 sequence is 20 residues long. Per the germline V gene, CDR1 is NSMFDY and CDR2 is ISSIKDK. The CDR3, as DNA: TGTGCAGCAAACGCGCGGGCTGGGGGATACTTGCCAAGGTACACCGATAAACTCATCTTT. This translates into CAANARAGGYLPRYTDKLIF.

A remark on this clone: A much larger clone lies one base from this, so it may be a read error. The chain links TRDV2 to TRDJ1; 8 bases align to TRDD3. After removal of 0 bases from V and 4 bases from J, the junction contained 24 bases not matched to a gene. The CDR3 loop spans 21 amino acids. Germline-derived CDR1 and CDR2 are GEAIGNYY and EKD. Here the CDR3 reads CACDTVPGGTSLYPGGDKLIF. CDR3 coding DNA: TGTGCCTGTGACACCGTGCCTGGGGGAACTTCCCTCTACCCGGGAGGCGATAAACTCATCTTT.

By frequency in the sample, this clone is hyperexpanded (1% or more). The sample has other DNA sequences that encode this CDR3 too. CDR3 sequence reads: CALSPPYSAPSTDKLIF. Here the CDR3 DNA reads TGTGCTCTCTCCCCACCCTACTCCGCCCCTAGCACCGATAAACTCATCTTT. This chain connects TRDV1 to TRDJ1; TRDD2 might be the D (5 bases). CDR3 length: 17 residues. The germline gives CDR1 TSWWSYY, CDR2 QGS. The germline V and J ends were trimmed by 9 bases and 1 base, with 24 bases remaining between them.

This clone appeared a few times. This sequence is one base from a far larger clone and is likely a read error. Within the sample, other DNA sequences also encode this same CDR3. CDR3 coding DNA: TGTGCTCTTGGCCGGGGGATAGGGGTAGCACAACTCTTCTTT. Its protein product is CALGRGIGVAQLFF. The chain combines TRDV1 with TRDJ2; 8 nucleotides agree with TRDD3. The length of the CDR3 is 14 residues. CDR1 is TSWWSYY, CDR2 QGS, per germline. V gave up 6 bases and J gave up 7 bases; unmatched junction bases: 7.

Of note for this clone: Translating this DNA gives a protein that differs at residue 3 from the TCRdb one, which belongs to a much larger clone; a read error is likely, and the protein shown is this translation. The chain carries TRDV2 and TRDJ1; D not resolved. The length of the CDR3 is 16 residues. CDR1 and CDR2 from the germline V gene are GEAIGNYY and EKD. The CDR3 nucleotides are TGTGCCCGTGACACCGTTGGGACCCCGTACACCGATAAACTCATCTTT. This translates into CARDTVGTPYTDKLIF.

By frequency in the sample, this clone is large. This sample also contains other DNA sequences that code for the same CDR3. V usage is TRDV3 and J usage is TRDJ1; 10 positions agree with TRDD3. The V gene end was trimmed by 2 bases and the J gene end by 6 bases; junction bases not matched to a gene: 15. There are 16 residues in the CDR3. Per germline, CDR1 TVYSNPD and CDR2 GDNSRS (reference sequence). CDR3 loop: CAFPYTLLGDAYKLIF. The CDR3 coding sequence is TGTGCCTTTCCCTATACCTTACTGGGGGATGCGTATAAACTCATCTTT.

The gene calls are TRDV1 and TRDJ1; 10 positions agree with TRDD3. This CDR3 contains 22 residues. V shed 0 bases and J 0 bases; nucleotides not matched to a gene: 19. The germline V gene encodes CDR1 TSWWSYY and CDR2 QGS. CDR3 DNA: TGTGCTCTTGGGGAACTACCCTCTTTATTGGGTGGGGGATACCAGTACACCGATAAACTCATCTTT. Its protein product is CALGELPSLLGGGYQYTDKLIF.

A few counts support this clone. TCRdb's entry gives the protein of a much larger clone, which mismatches this DNA's translation at residue 4, likely from a read error; the protein reported here is translated from the DNA. The chain carries TRDV1 and TRDJ1, with 12 positions matching TRDD3. The length of the CDR3 is 15 residues. The ends lost 8 bases at V and 3 bases at J; junction bases unmatched: 7. Germline lookup yields CDR1 TSWWSYY and CDR2 QGS. The CDR3 DNA reads as TGTGCTCTTAGGGGGACTGGGGGATACCCCGATAAACTCATCTTT. Protein sequence: CALRGTGGYPDKLIF.

Note on this clone: The protein that TCRdb holds for this DNA derives from a much larger clone and differs from the translated DNA at residue 8, which likely indicates a read error; the protein shown here is translated from the DNA. J is TRDJ1 and V is TRDV2; D is perhaps TRDD3 (5 bases). CDR1 and CDR2 from the germline V gene are GEAIGNYY and EKD. V lost 0 bases to trimming and J lost 0 bases, with 13 bases between them. The length of the CDR3 is 16 residues. The chain's CDR3 is CACDTVGIPYTDKLIF. CDR3 DNA sequence: TGTGCCTGTGACACCGTTGGGATCCCGTACACCGATAAACTCATCTTT.

This clone is termed medium-sized (0.01 to 0.1%). The chain carries TRDV2 and TRDJ1, with 8 nucleotides matching TRDD3. CDR3 length: 18 amino acids. V was pared by 0 bases and J by 4 bases, with 15 bases of the junction left unmatched. Germline CDR1 GEAIGNYY, CDR2 EKD. CDR3 DNA sequence: TGTGCCTGTGACACCGTCGCTGGGGGAACTCATCGGGGCGATAAACTCATCTTT. Protein product: CACDTVAGGTHRGDKLIF.

This clone qualifies as medium-sized. V and J are TRAV29/DV5 and TRDJ1, with 7 bases that match TRDD3. The trim removed 0 bases at V and 0 bases at J, leaving 17 bases unmatched. Looked up from germline, CDR1 is NSMFDY and CDR2 is ISSIKDK. This CDR3 spans 19 amino acids. The chain's CDR3 is CAASVRGTHWGHHTDKLIF. Here the CDR3 DNA reads TGTGCAGCAAGCGTCCGCGGAACCCACTGGGGCCATCACACCGATAAACTCATCTTT.

As to this clone: This may come from a read error, since a much larger clone is one base off. The chain joins TRDV2 to TRDJ1; 9 bases are a match to TRDD3. Germline CDR1 GEAIGNYY, CDR2 EKD. Trimming at V came to 0 bases and at J to 0 bases, leaving 25 bases not matched to a gene. The CDR3 extends over 23 amino acids. CDR3 nucleotides: TGTGCCTGTGACACCGTTCGGATTCCTTCGACTGGGGGACAACTAGACAACACCGATAAACTCATCTTT. Translated, it gives CACDTVRIPSTGGQLDNTDKLIF.

By frequency in the sample, this clone is medium-sized. The V call is TRDV2, the J call TRDJ1; 7 positions match TRDD3. CDR1 GEAIGNYY and CDR2 EKD come from the germline V gene. V was pared by 2 bases and J by 1 base, with 3 bases of the junction left unmatched. The CDR3 runs 14 residues. The CDR3 DNA reads TGTGCCTGTGACAGTCTGGGGGTCACCGATAAACTCATCTTT. Encoded protein: CACDSLGVTDKLIF.